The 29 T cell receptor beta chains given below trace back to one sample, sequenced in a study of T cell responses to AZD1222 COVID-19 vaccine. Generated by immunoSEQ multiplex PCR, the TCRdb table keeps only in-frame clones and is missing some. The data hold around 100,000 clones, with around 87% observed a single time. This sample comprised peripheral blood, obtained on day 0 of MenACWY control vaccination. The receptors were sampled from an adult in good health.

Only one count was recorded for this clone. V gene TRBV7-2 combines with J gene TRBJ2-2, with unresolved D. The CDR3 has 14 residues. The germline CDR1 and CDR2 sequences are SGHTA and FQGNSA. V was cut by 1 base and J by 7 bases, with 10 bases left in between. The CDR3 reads CASSLVVGGGELFF. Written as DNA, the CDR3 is TGTGCCAGCAGCTTAGTTGTGGGCGGCGGGGAGCTGTTTTTT. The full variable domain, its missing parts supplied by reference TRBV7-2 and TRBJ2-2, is GAGVSQSPSNKVTEKGKDVELRCDPISGHTALYWYRQSLGQGLEFLIYFQGNSAPDKSGLPSDRFSAERTGGSVSTLTIQRTQQEDSAVYLCASSLVVGGGELFFGEGSRLTVL.

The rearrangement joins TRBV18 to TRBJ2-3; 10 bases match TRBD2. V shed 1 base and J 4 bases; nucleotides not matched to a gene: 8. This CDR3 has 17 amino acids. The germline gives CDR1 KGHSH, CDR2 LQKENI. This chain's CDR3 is CASSPLPSGGAPDTQYF. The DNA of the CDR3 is TGTGCCAGCTCACCACTACCCAGCGGGGGGGCCCCAGATACGCAGTATTTT.

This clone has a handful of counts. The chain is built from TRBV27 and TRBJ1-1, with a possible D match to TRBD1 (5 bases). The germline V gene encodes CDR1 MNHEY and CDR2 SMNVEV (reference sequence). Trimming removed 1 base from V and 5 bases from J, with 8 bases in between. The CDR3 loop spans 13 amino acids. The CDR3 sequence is CASSLFGGTEAFF. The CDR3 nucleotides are TGTGCCAGCAGTTTATTTGGGGGTACTGAAGCTTTCTTT.

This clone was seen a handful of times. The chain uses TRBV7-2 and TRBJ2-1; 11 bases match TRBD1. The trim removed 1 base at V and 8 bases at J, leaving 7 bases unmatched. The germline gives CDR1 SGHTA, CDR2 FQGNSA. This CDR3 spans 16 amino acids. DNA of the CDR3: TGTGCCAGCAGCTTAGAGATGGACAGGGGGCTCCATGAGCAGTTCTTC. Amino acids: CASSLEMDRGLHEQFF.

DNA for the CDR3: TGTGCCAGCAGTGAACCGGGGCCTGAAGCTTTCTTT. It is translated as CASSEPGPEAFF. V usage is TRBV6-1 and J usage is TRBJ1-1; perhaps TRBD1 as D (5 bases). Trimming removed 2 bases from V and 6 bases from J, with 7 bases in between. The CDR3 is 12 amino acids. Per germline, CDR1 MNHNS and CDR2 SASEGT.

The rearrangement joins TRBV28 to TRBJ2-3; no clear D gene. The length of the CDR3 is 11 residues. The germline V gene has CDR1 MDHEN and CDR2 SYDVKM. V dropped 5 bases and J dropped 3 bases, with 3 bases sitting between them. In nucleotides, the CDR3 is TGTGCCAGCAGTATAACAGATACGCAGTATTTT. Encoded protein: CASSITDTQYF.

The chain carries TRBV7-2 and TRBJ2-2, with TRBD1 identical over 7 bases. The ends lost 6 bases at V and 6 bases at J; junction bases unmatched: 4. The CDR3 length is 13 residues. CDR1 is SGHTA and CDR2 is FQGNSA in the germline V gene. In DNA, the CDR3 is TGTGCCAGCAGACGTCAGGGGGCCGGGGAGCTGTTTTTT. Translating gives CASRRQGAGELFF. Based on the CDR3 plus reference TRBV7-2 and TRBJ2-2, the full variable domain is GAGVSQSPSNKVTEKGKDVELRCDPISGHTALYWYRQSLGQGLEFLIYFQGNSAPDKSGLPSDRFSAERTGGSVSTLTIQRTQQEDSAVYLCASRRQGAGELFFGEGSRLTVL.

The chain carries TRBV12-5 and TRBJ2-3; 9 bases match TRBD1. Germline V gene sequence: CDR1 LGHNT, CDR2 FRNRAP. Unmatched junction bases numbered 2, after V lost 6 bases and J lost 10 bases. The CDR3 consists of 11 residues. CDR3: CASGQGASQYF. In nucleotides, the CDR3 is TGTGCTAGTGGACAGGGGGCTTCGCAGTATTTT.

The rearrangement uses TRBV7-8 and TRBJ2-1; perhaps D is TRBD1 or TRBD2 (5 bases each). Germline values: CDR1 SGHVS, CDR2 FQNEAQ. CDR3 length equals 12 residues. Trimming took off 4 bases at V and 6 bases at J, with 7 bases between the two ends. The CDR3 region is CASSSGTNEQFF. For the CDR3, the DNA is TGTGCCAGCAGCTCCGGGACCAATGAGCAGTTCTTC.

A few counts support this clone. The CDR3 protein is CASRDQGDTQYF. CDR3 in DNA: TGTGCCAGCAGAGATCAAGGAGATACGCAGTATTTT. The genes are TRBV2 and TRBJ2-3; D is undetermined. V lost 6 bases to trimming and J lost 5 bases, with 9 bases between them. CDR3 size: 12 residues. CDR1 and CDR2 from the germline V gene are SNHLY and FYNNEI.

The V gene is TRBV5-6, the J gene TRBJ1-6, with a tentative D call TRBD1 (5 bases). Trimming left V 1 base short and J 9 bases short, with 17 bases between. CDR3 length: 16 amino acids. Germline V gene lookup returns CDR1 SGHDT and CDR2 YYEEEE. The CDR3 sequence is CASSLKGLQGSSPLHF. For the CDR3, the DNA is TGTGCCAGCAGCTTGAAAGGTTTGCAGGGCTCTTCACCCCTCCACTTT.

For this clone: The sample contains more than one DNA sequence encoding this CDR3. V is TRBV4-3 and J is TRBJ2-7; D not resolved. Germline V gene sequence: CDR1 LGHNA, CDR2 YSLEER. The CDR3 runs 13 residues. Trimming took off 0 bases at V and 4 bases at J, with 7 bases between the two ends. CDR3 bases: TGCGCCAGCAGCCAAGATCTAGGTTACGAGCAGTACTTC. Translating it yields CASSQDLGYEQYF.

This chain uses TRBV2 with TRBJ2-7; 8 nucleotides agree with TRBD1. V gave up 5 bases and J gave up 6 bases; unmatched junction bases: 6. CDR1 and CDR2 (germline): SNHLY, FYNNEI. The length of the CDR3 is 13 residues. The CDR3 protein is CASSTRGRVEQYF. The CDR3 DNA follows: TGTGCCAGCAGTACCAGGGGGCGCGTCGAGCAGTACTTC.

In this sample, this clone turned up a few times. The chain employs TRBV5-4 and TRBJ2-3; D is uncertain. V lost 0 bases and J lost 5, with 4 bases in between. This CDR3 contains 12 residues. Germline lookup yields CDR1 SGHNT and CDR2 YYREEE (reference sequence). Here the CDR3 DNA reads TGTGCCAGCAGCTTGGTAAGAGATACGCAGTATTTT. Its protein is CASSLVRDTQYF.

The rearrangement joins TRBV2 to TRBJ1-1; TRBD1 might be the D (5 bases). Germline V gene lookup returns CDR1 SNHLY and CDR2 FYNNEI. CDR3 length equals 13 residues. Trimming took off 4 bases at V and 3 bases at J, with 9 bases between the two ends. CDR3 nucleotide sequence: TGTGCCAGCAGTGGAGACAGCTACACTGAAGCTTTCTTT. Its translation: CASSGDSYTEAFF. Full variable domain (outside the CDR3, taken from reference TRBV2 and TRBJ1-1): EPEVTQTPSHQVTQMGQEVILRCVPISNHLYFYWYRQILGQKVEFLVSFYNNEISEKSEIFDDQFSVERPDGSNFTLKIRSTKLEDSAMYFCASSGDSYTEAFFGQGTRLTVV.

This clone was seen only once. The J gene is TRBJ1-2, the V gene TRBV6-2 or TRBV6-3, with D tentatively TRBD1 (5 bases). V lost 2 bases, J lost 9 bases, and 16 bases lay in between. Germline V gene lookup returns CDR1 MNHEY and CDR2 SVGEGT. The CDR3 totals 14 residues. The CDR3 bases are TGTGCCAGCAGTTACGATGGCAGACGGGGGAGCTACACCTTC. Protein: CASSYDGRRGSYTF.

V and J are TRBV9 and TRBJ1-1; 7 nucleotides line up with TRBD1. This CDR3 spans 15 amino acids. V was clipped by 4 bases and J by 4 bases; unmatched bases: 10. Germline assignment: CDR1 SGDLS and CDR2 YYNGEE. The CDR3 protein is CASSTWTGGGTEAFF. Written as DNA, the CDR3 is TGTGCCAGCAGCACTTGGACAGGCGGCGGCACTGAAGCTTTCTTT.

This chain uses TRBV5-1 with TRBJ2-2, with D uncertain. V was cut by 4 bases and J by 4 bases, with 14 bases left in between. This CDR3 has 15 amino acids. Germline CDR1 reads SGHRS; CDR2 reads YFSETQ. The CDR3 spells CASSPLQSLTGELFF. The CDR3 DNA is TGCGCCAGCAGCCCCCTACAGAGCCTCACCGGGGAGCTGTTTTTT.

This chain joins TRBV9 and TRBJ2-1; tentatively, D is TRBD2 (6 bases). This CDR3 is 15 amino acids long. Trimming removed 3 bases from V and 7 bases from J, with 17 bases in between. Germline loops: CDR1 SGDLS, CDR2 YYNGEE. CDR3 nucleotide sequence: TGTGCCAGCAGCGAGGGTGGTAGCGGAAGGAATGAGCAGTTCTTC. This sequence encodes CASSEGGSGRNEQFF.

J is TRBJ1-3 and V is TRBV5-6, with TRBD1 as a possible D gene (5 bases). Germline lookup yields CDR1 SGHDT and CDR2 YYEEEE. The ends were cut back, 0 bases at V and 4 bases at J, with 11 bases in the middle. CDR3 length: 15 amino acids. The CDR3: CASSLVGGGGNTIYF. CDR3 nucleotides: TGTGCCAGCAGCTTGGTTGGGGGAGGCGGAAACACCATATATTTT. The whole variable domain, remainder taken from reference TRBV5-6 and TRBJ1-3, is DAGVTQSPTHLIKTRGQQVTLRCSPKSGHDTVSWYQQALGQGPQFIFQYYEEEERQRGNFPDRFSGHQFPNYSSELNVNALLLGDSALYLCASSLVGGGGNTIYFGEGSWLTVV.

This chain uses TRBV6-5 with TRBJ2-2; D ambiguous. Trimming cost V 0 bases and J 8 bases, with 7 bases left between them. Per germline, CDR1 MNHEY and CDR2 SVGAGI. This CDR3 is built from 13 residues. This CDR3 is CASSYSRAGELFF. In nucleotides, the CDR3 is TGTGCCAGCAGTTACTCTAGGGCTGGGGAGCTGTTTTTT.

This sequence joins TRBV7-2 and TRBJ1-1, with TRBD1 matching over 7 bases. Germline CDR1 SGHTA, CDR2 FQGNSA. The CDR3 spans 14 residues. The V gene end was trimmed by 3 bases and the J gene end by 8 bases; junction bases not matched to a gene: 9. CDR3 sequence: CASSFPLQGIEAFF. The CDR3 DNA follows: TGTGCCAGCAGCTTCCCCCTACAGGGGATAGAAGCTTTCTTT.

CDR3 protein: CASSCPVVLTF. In DNA, the CDR3 is TGTGCCAGCAGTTGCCCCGTCGTCCTGACTTTC. The V gene is TRBV6-7, the J gene TRBJ2-6; the D is unclear. TRBV6-7 is marked as an open reading frame, function uncertain. Trimming took 4 bases from V and 12 from J, leaving 7 bases between them. CDR3 size: 11 residues.

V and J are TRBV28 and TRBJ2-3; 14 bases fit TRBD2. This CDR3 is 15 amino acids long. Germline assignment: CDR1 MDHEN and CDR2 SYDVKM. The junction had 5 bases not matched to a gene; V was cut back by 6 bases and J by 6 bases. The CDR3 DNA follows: TGTGCCAGCAGACGGACTAGCGGGAGGTTGGATACGCAGTATTTT. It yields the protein CASRRTSGRLDTQYF.

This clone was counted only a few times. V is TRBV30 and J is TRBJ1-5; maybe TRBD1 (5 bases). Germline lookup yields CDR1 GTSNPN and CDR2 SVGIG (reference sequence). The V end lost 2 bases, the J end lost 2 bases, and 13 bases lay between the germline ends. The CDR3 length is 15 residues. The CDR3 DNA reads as TGTGCCTGGAGTTCGGGACGGAAAGGCAATCAGCCCCAGCATTTT. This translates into CAWSSGRKGNQPQHF.

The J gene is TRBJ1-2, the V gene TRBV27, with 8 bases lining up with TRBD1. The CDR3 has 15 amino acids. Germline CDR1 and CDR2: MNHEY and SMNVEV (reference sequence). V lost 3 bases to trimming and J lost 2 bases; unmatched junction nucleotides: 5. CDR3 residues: CASSLAGGRNYGYTF. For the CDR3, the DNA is TGTGCCAGCAGTTTGGCAGGGGGCAGGAACTATGGCTACACCTTC.

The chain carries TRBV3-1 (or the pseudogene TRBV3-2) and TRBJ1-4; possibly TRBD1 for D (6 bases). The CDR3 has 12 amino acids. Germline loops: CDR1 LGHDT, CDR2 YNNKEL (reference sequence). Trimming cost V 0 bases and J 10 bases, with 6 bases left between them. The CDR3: CASSQDRGKLFF. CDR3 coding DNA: TGTGCCAGCAGCCAAGACAGGGGAAAACTGTTTTTT.

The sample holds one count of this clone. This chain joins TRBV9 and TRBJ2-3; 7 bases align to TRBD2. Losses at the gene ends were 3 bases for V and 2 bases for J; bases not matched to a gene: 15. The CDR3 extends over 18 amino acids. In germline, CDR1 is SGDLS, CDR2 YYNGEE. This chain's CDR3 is CASSDSREGEPYTDTQYF. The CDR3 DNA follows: TGTGCCAGCAGCGACTCCAGGGAGGGAGAACCTTACACAGATACGCAGTATTTT.

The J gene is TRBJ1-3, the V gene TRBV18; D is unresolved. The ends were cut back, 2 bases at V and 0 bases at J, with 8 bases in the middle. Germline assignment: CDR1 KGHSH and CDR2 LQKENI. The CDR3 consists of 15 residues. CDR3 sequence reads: CASSPSSISGNTIYF. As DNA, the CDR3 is TGTGCCAGCTCACCATCCTCGATCTCTGGAAACACCATATATTTT.